This TCR beta chain was captured by sequencing in a study of cytomegalovirus exposure and HLA in healthy donors. Study results and caveats: Certain sequence variants were highly shared and formed a cluster, and this cluster was likely a sequencing artifact.

13 Jbeta primers and 60 Vbeta primers were used for the PCR. As originally analysed: About 9.9 million shared chains were among approximately 87 million unique TCR beta chains counted in a later analysis. Generated by immunoSEQ multiplex PCR, the TCRdb table keeps only in-frame clones and is missing some. The D gene and trimming were derived from the DNA, and the V and J assignments and clone size from that table. Of around 63,000 clones in the sample, approximately 71% were seen once. As to this clone: The antigen remains undetermined.

The CDR3 sequence is 17 residues long. Looked up from germline, CDR1 is SGHRS and CDR2 is YFSETQ. V trimming: 2 bases; J trimming: 5 bases; junction bases outside the gene matches: 5. This chain joins TRBV5-1 and TRBJ2-2, with 14 nucleotides matching TRBD2. The sequenced sample was PBMCs. The clonotype originates from a man between 60 and 75 years old in good health and CMV-seropositive. Here the CDR3 reads CASSLGTSGGRTGELFF. The CDR3 DNA follows: TGCGCCAGCAGCTTAGGGACTAGCGGGGGCCGAACCGGGGAGCTGTTTTTT.